This T cell receptor (beta chain) was sequenced for a study of T cells after yellow fever vaccination. Template-switching 5'RACE yielded the TCR cDNA; a universal primer site and UMIs were added in the process. TCRdb reprocessed the 5' RACE reads with MiXCR, giving one entry per CDR3 protein. The sample lists a few hundred thousand distinct CDR3 sequences; roughly 4% were seen once. General observations from the study: The study noted that FACS-sorted repertoires could contain abundant clonotypes contaminating from the bulk population. Weaker overall was a secondary response that nonetheless peaked faster, on day 5 versus 15. Most primary-vaccination clones reappeared after the booster (approximately 95% CD4, 88% CD8).

CDR1 SEHNR and CDR2 FQNEAQ come from the germline V gene (reference sequence). The CDR3 covers 16 residues. Trimming removed 5 bases from V and 4 bases from J, with 21 bases in between. This clonotype was detected only a few times. As yet, its antigen is unknown. Sequences were derived from PBMCs, sampled 5 days after the yellow fever booster vaccination. The chain joins TRBV7-9 to TRBJ2-7, with TRBD1 as a possible D gene (6 bases). The receptor was isolated from a man younger than 30 who received the YFV17D yellow fever vaccine. CDR3 DNA: TGTGCCAGCAGCGGTCTGTTTTGGGGGCGATTGTACGAGCAGTACTTC. Its translation is CASSGLFWGRLYEQYF.